This T cell receptor beta chain was recovered during a study of Ad26.COV2.S vaccination and SARS-CoV-2 variants. This CDR3 contains 14 residues. The germline CDR1 and CDR2 sequences are SGHNT and YYREEE (reference sequence). Trimming shortened V by 10 bases and J by 0 bases, and 14 bases separated the two germline ends. Sequencing used immunoSEQ multiplex PCR; TCRdb keeps in-frame clones, though not all of them. The data show 360,000 or so clones, around 87% seen once. Sample treatment: around 19 received Ad26.COV2.S at low or high dose, single or two shots; about five received placebo; per-sample allocation not given. Material that was analyzed had been drawn on day 63 after the first vaccine or placebo injection.

The chain carries TRBV5-4 and TRBJ2-1; D is possibly TRBD2 (5 bases). This specimen consisted of peripheral blood, obtained in a trial of Ad26.COV2.S vaccine versus placebo. The source is a person between 18 and 65 years old who received the Ad26.COV2.S COVID-19 vaccine or a placebo. As DNA, the CDR3 is TGTGCCGGGTCAATCGGAGGCTCCTACAATGAGCAGTTCTTC. It translates to CAGSIGGSYNEQFF.